The 14 T cell receptor beta chains below come from one sample, sequenced in a study of cytomegalovirus exposure and HLA in healthy donors. Vbeta (60) and Jbeta (13) primers were used in the PCR. Assay used: immunoSEQ multiplex PCR; TCRdb lists only in-frame clones, some missing. The sample has more than 95,000 clones, around 82% seen once. The sequenced sample consisted of PBMCs. These receptors all stem from a woman between 40 and 55 years old in good health and CMV-seropositive.

The CDR3 sequence: CASSVGGGATYEQYF. DNA for the CDR3: TGTGCCAGCAGCGTAGGAGGAGGGGCAACCTACGAGCAGTACTTC. The gene calls are TRBV9 and TRBJ2-7, with D perhaps matching TRBD2 (6 bases). Deletions cut 0 bases from V and 2 bases from J, with 12 bases between. The CDR3 has 15 amino acids. Germline V gives CDR1 SGDLS, CDR2 YYNGEE.

This chain joins TRBV9 and TRBJ1-4, with TRBD1 matching 8 bases. Trimming removed 2 bases from V and 6 bases from J; junction bases left unmatched: 12. The germline V gene encodes CDR1 SGDLS and CDR2 YYNGEE. CDR3 size: 17 residues. The CDR3 nucleotides are TGTGCCAGCAGCGTTGGACAGGGTTTCGGGGAGGATGAAAAACTGTTTTTT. Amino acid sequence: CASSVGQGFGEDEKLFF.

The rearrangement joins TRBV6-6 to TRBJ1-4; 8 bases map to TRBD1. Germline values: CDR1 MNHNY, CDR2 SVGAGI (reference sequence). V lost 6 bases and J lost 7; bases outside the gene matches: 7. CDR3 length: 14 amino acids. CDR3 residues: CASSQDRAGEKLFF. In nucleotides, the CDR3 is TGTGCCAGCAGCCAGGACAGGGCGGGTGAAAAACTGTTTTTT.

The chain joins TRBV4-1 to TRBJ2-7; TRBD1 agrees at 10 bases. J was trimmed by 5 bases and V by 0 bases; bases with no gene match: 7. Germline lookup yields CDR1 MGHRA and CDR2 YSYEKL. The CDR3 contains 16 residues. CDR3 loop: CASSQERQGALHEQYF. The DNA for the CDR3 is TGCGCCAGCAGCCAAGAGAGACAGGGGGCTTTGCACGAGCAGTACTTC.

This clone was seen more than once but under ten times. V gene TRBV11-3 combines with J gene TRBJ2-3; 9 bases fit TRBD1. CDR1 is SGHNT, CDR2 YENEEA, per germline. The CDR3 length is 16 residues. V lost 3 bases and J lost 2; bases outside the gene matches: 6. The CDR3 DNA is TGTGCCAGCAGCTTCCACAGGGGGCTCCACACAGATACGCAGTATTTT. It is translated as CASSFHRGLHTDTQYF.

This clone showed up just once. The chain has TRBV30 and TRBJ2-2, with D possibly being TRBD1 (6 bases). The CDR3 has 13 amino acids. Trimming stripped 4 bases from V and 6 bases from J, with 12 bases between. Germline V gives CDR1 GTSNPN, CDR2 SVGIG (reference sequence). This chain's CDR3 is CAWTGASAGELFF. CDR3 nucleotide sequence: TGTGCCTGGACAGGGGCCTCCGCCGGGGAGCTGTTTTTT. The complete variable domain, with remaining parts taken from reference TRBV30 and TRBJ2-2, reads SQTIHQWPATLVQPVGSPLSLECTVEGTSNPNLYWYRQAAGRGLQLLFYSVGIGQISSEVPQNLSASRPQDRQFILSSKKLLLSDSGFYLCAWTGASAGELFFGEGSRLTVL.

This chain uses TRBV19 with TRBJ2-3; possible D gene TRBD2, 5 bases. The CDR3 contains 15 residues. Germline V CDR1 and CDR2: LNHDA, SQIVND (reference sequence). The V gene lost 3 bases and the J gene lost 4 bases, with 14 bases spanning the gap. The CDR3 loop reads CASSMSSGGPDTQYF. The CDR3 coding sequence is TGTGCCAGTAGTATGAGCAGCGGCGGTCCAGATACGCAGTATTTT.

This chain uses TRBV28 with TRBJ1-1, with a weak D call TRBD1 (6 bases). Germline-derived CDR1 and CDR2 are MDHEN and SYDVKM. Trimming cost V 2 bases and J 5 bases, with 9 bases left between them. This CDR3 comprises 13 residues. The DNA of the CDR3 is TGTGCCAGCAGTTTAGAGGGGGTTACTGAAGCTTTCTTT. It codes for CASSLEGVTEAFF. Complete variable domain (other parts from reference TRBV28 and TRBJ1-1): DVKVTQSSRYLVKRTGEKVFLECVQDMDHENMFWYRQDPGLGLRLIYFSYDVKMKEKGDIPEGYSVSREKKERFSLILESASTNQTSMYLCASSLEGVTEAFFGQGTRLTVV.

The CDR3 DNA reads as TGTGCCAGCAGGGCGGGTGTTTATTACGAGCAGTACTTC. This codes for CASRAGVYYEQYF. J is TRBJ2-5 and V is TRBV6-5, with a tentative D call TRBD2 (5 bases). Near its end, the DNA agrees better with TRBJ2-7, so the J call may be wrong. The CDR3 runs 13 residues. Germline CDR1 reads MNHEY; CDR2 reads SVGAGI.

The chain couples TRBV9 to TRBJ2-7, with 8 nucleotides matching TRBD2. This CDR3 comprises 15 residues. CDR1 and CDR2 (germline): SGDLS, YYNGEE. Losses at the gene ends were 2 bases for V and 3 bases for J; bases not matched to a gene: 7. CDR3 in amino acids: CASSVHSGIHYEQYF. For the CDR3, the DNA is TGTGCCAGCAGCGTGCATAGCGGGATACACTACGAGCAGTACTTC.

This clone was observed a handful of times. The V and J genes are TRBV7-9 and TRBJ2-7; 9 nucleotides line up with TRBD2. V trimming: 5 bases; J trimming: 4 bases; junction bases outside the gene matches: 9. The CDR3 is made up of 15 amino acids. Looked up from germline, CDR1 is SEHNR and CDR2 is FQNEAQ (reference sequence). CDR3 nucleotide sequence: TGTGCCAGCAGCCCGATAGCGGGAGTCGGGTACGAGCAGTACTTC. It specifies CASSPIAGVGYEQYF.

This clone was counted once. The rearrangement joins TRBV4-1 to TRBJ1-5; no reliable D call. CDR1 is MGHRA and CDR2 is YSYEKL in the germline V gene. This CDR3 has 19 residues. V shed 4 bases and J shed 0 bases, with 22 bases lying between them. The CDR3: CASSLRDTADAYSNQPQHF. CDR3 coding DNA: TGCGCCAGCAGCCTTCGTGACACCGCAGACGCGTATAGCAATCAGCCCCAGCATTTT.

The rearrangement uses TRBV2 and TRBJ1-5, with 7 bases that match TRBD1. This CDR3 has 16 amino acids. In germline, CDR1 is SNHLY, CDR2 FYNNEI. The trim removed 5 bases at V and 3 bases at J, leaving 10 bases unmatched. The CDR3 sequence is CASSNYGTANNQPQHF. CDR3 nucleotides: TGTGCCAGCAGTAACTACGGGACAGCTAACAATCAGCCCCAGCATTTT.

The chain combines TRBV5-6 with TRBJ2-3; D is ambiguous. CDR1 is SGHDT, CDR2 YYEEEE, per germline. This CDR3 contains 13 residues. V was clipped by 0 bases and J by 3 bases, with 5 bases between them. The CDR3 protein is CASSLERTDTQYF. The CDR3 region has the DNA TGTGCCAGCAGCTTGGAACGGACAGATACGCAGTATTTT.